This is a list of T cell receptor beta chains from one sample in a study of blood T cell repertoires in COVID-19. TCRdb keeps only in-frame clones here, not all; method: immunoSEQ multiplex PCR. The sample has about 99,000 clones; about 90% are singletons. The specimen was peripheral blood. These receptors all come from a man between 50 and 59 years old in a cohort sampled during active COVID-19. The CDR3 runs from the conserved cysteine through the conserved F or W. Each record gives: clone size, CDR3 length, J gene, D gene, V gene, CDR3 protein, CDR3 DNA. D genes are given only for firm matches. A clone size is listed for some rows: how often the clone was seen (once, few, many), or a class if it is expanded.

size: NA
length: 16
J: TRBJ2-1
D: TRBD2
V: TRBV11-2
CDR3: CASIRGASGTYNEQFF
DNA: TGTGCCAGCATCCGTGGGGCTAGCGGGACCTACAATGAGCAGTTCTTC

size: NA
length: 13
J: TRBJ1-5
D: NA
V: TRBV6-5
CDR3: CASTRERDQPQHF
DNA: TGTGCCAGCACCCGGGAACGGGATCAGCCCCAGCATTTT

size: NA
length: 16
J: TRBJ1-2
D: NA
V: TRBV7-8
CDR3: CASSSQSGGWNYGYTF
DNA: TGTGCCAGCAGCTCACAAAGCGGGGGGTGGAACTATGGCTACACCTTC

size: NA
length: 14
J: TRBJ1-5
D: NA
V: TRBV27
CDR3: CASSPGHGNQPQHF
DNA: TGTGCCAGCAGTCCGGGACACGGAAATCAGCCCCAGCATTTT

size: NA
length: 14
J: TRBJ1-5
D: NA
V: TRBV6-5
CDR3: CASKEGQRNQPQHF
DNA: TGTGCCAGCAAAGAAGGACAGAGGAATCAGCCCCAGCATTTT

size: NA
length: 14
J: TRBJ1-1
D: TRBD1
V: TRBV7-2
CDR3: CASSLWQGAAEAFF
DNA: TGTGCCAGCAGCCTTTGGCAGGGGGCCGCTGAAGCTTTCTTT

size: NA
length: 12
J: TRBJ2-3
D: NA
V: TRBV2
CDR3: CASNFLTDTQYF
DNA: TGTGCCAGCAATTTCCTCACAGATACGCAGTATTTT

size: once
length: 15
J: TRBJ1-5
D: TRBD1
V: TRBV24-1
CDR3: CATSDSTGGNQPQHF
DNA: TGTGCCACCAGTGACTCGACAGGGGGGAATCAGCCCCAGCATTTT

size: NA
length: 16
J: TRBJ1-5
D: NA
V: TRBV19
CDR3: CASSLDGATPNQPQHF
DNA: TGTGCCAGTAGCCTGGATGGGGCTACCCCGAATCAGCCCCAGCATTTT

size: NA
length: 14
J: TRBJ2-5
D: TRBD1
V: TRBV6-5
CDR3: CASRRDSRQETQYF
DNA: TGTGCCAGCAGAAGGGACAGCCGCCAAGAGACCCAGTACTTC

size: NA
length: 16
J: TRBJ2-2
D: NA
V: TRBV4-2
CDR3: CASRARSVENTGELFF
DNA: TGTGCCAGCAGGGCTAGGAGCGTAGAGAACACCGGGGAGCTGTTTTTT

size: NA
length: 17
J: TRBJ2-5
D: TRBD2
V: TRBV4-1
CDR3: CASSQDSASGRRETQYF
DNA: TGCGCCAGCAGCCAAGATAGCGCTAGCGGGCGGCGAGAGACCCAGTACTTC

size: few
length: 13
J: TRBJ1-3
D: NA
V: TRBV7-9
CDR3: CASSSISGNTIYF
DNA: TGTGCCAGCAGCTCCATCTCTGGAAACACCATATATTTT

size: NA
length: 12
J: TRBJ1-1
D: NA
V: TRBV28
CDR3: CASSFGQVEAFF
DNA: TGTGCCAGCAGTTTTGGGCAGGTTGAAGCTTTCTTT

size: NA
length: 17
J: TRBJ2-1
D: TRBD2
V: TRBV9
CDR3: CASSVLAGGLFDNEQFF
DNA: TGTGCCAGCAGCGTACTAGCGGGGGGGCTTTTTGACAATGAGCAGTTCTTC

size: once
length: 11
J: TRBJ1-2
D: NA
V: TRBV29-1
CDR3: CSGETNYGYTF
DNA: TGCAGCGGAGAAACTAACTATGGCTACACCTTC

size: NA
length: 14
J: TRBJ1-3
D: TRBD1
V: TRBV7-9
CDR3: CASSPDRNVNTIYF
DNA: TGTGCCAGCAGCCCGGACAGGAACGTAAACACCATATATTTT

size: NA
length: 15
J: TRBJ1-3
D: NA
V: TRBV19
CDR3: CASSPHRTSGNTIYF
DNA: TGTGCCAGTAGCCCACACAGGACCTCTGGAAACACCATATATTTT

size: NA
length: 15
J: TRBJ2-5
D: TRBD2
V: TRBV10-3
CDR3: CAISETGRTGETQYF
DNA: TGTGCCATCAGTGAGACCGGGAGGACGGGTGAGACCCAGTACTTC

size: NA
length: 16
J: TRBJ2-3
D: NA
V: TRBV4-2
CDR3: CASSLFKGDSTDTQYF
DNA: TGTGCCAGCAGCCTATTTAAGGGGGATAGCACAGATACGCAGTATTTT

size: NA
length: 14
J: TRBJ1-4
D: TRBD1
V: TRBV6-5
CDR3: CASSWGQGEEKLFF
DNA: TGTGCCAGCAGTTGGGGACAGGGAGAAGAAAAACTGTTTTTT